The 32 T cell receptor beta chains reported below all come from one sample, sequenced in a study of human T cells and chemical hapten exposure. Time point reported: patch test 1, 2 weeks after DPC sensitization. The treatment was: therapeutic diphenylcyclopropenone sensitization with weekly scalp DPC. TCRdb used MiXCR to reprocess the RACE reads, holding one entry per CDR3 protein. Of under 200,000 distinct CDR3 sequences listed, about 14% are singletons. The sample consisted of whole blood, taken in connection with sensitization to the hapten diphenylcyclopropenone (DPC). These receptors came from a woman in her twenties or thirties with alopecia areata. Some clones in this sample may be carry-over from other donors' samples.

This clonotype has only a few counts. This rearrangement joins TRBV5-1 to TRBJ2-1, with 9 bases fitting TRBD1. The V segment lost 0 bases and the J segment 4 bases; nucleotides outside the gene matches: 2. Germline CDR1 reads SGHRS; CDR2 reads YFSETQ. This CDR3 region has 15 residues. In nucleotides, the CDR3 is TGCGCCAGCAGCTTGGAGGGACAGGGTTACAATGAGCAGTTCTTC. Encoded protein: CASSLEGQGYNEQFF.

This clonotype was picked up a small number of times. The CDR3 DNA reads as TGTGCCAGCAGCCGGGGGGGAATCAGTGAAAAACTGTTTTTT. Translated, it gives CASSRGGISEKLFF. This chain joins TRBV7-2 and TRBJ1-4; possibly TRBD1 for D (5 bases). This CDR3 has 14 amino acids. From germline, CDR1 is SGHTA and CDR2 FQGNSA. The V and J ends lost 5 bases and 7 bases respectively, with 14 bases between them. Based on the CDR3 plus reference TRBV7-2 and TRBJ1-4, the full variable domain is GAGVSQSPSNKVTEKGKDVELRCDPISGHTALYWYRQSLGQGLEFLIYFQGNSAPDKSGLPSDRFSAERTGGSVSTLTIQRTQQEDSAVYLCASSRGGISEKLFFGSGTQLSVL.

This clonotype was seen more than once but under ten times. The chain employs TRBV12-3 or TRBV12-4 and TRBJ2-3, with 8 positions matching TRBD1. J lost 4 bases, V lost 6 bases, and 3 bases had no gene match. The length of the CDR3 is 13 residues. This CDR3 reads CASSSDRADTQYF. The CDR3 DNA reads TGTGCCAGCAGCTCGGACAGGGCAGATACGCAGTATTTT.

DNA for the CDR3: TGTGCCAGCAGCTCAACAGGGTTTTCCTCCGTGAACACTGAAGCTTTCTTT. Protein sequence: CASSSTGFSSVNTEAFF. The V call is TRBV5-5, the J call TRBJ1-1; a weak D match, TRBD1 (6 bases). Germline-derived CDR1 and CDR2 are SGHKS and YYEKEE (reference sequence). The CDR3 is 17 amino acids. The V end lost 3 bases, the J end lost 0 bases, and 18 bases lay between the germline ends.

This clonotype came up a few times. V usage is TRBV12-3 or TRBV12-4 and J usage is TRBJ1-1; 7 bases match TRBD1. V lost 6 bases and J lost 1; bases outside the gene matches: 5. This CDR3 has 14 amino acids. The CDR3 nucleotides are TGTGCCAGCAGCCTCAGGGGGGCGAACACTGAAGCTTTCTTT. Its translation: CASSLRGANTEAFF.

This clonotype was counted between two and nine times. Here the CDR3 reads CASSLWGGNTEAFF. The CDR3 coding sequence is TGTGCCAGCAGCTTATGGGGCGGGAACACTGAAGCTTTCTTT. The rearrangement uses TRBV7-2 and TRBJ1-1; possibly TRBD1 for D (5 bases). The germline V gene has CDR1 SGHTA and CDR2 FQGNSA. This CDR3 comprises 14 residues. V gave up 2 bases and J gave up 1 base, with 8 bases separating them.

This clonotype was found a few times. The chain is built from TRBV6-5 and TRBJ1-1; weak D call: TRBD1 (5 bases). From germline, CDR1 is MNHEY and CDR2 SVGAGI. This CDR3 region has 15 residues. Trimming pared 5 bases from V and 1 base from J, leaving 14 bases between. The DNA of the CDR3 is TGTGCCAGCAGTATTCCGGGACTTCAGAACACTGAAGCTTTCTTT. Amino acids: CASSIPGLQNTEAFF.

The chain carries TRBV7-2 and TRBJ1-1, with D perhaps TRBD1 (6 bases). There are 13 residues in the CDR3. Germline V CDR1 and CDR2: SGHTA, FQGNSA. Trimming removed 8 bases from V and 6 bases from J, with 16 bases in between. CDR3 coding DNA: TGTGCCAGCGCAACAAGAGGGGGGTCTGAAGCTTTCTTT. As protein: CASATRGGSEAFF.

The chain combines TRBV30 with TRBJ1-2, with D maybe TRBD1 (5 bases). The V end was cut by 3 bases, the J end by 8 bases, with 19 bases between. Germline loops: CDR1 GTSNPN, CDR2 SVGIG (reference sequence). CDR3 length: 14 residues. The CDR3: CAWSRGTVTRGYTF. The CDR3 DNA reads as TGTGCCTGGAGCCGAGGGACCGTCACGAGGGGCTACACCTTC.

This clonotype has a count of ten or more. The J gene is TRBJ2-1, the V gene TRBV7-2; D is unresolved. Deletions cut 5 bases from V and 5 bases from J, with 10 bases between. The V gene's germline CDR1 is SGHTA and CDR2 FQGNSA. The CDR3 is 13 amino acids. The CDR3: CASSRTPNNEQFF. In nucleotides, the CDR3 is TGTGCCAGCAGCCGAACCCCCAACAATGAGCAGTTCTTC. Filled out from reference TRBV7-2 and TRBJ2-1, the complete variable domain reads GAGVSQSPSNKVTEKGKDVELRCDPISGHTALYWYRQSLGQGLEFLIYFQGNSAPDKSGLPSDRFSAERTGGSVSTLTIQRTQQEDSAVYLCASSRTPNNEQFFGPGTRLTVL.

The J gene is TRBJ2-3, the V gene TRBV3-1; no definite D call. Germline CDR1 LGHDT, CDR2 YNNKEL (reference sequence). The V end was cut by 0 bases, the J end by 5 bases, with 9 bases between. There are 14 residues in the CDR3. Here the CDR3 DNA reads TGTGCCAGCAGCCAAGATTTAGTGCTAGATACGCAGTATTTT. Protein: CASSQDLVLDTQYF.

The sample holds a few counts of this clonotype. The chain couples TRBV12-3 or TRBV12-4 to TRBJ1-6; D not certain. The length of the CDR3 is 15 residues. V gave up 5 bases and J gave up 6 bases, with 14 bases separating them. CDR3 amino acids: CASSPAVGFNSPLHF. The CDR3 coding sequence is TGTGCCAGCAGTCCTGCCGTTGGGTTTAATTCACCCCTCCACTTT.

The CDR3 DNA sequence: TGTGCCAGCAGCTTAGGGGAGACAGGAAGTAATGAAAAACTGTTTTTT. Its protein product is CASSLGETGSNEKLFF. This chain uses TRBV11-3 with TRBJ1-4, with a weak D call TRBD1 (6 bases). Germline V CDR1 and CDR2: SGHNT, YENEEA. The CDR3 is made up of 16 amino acids. V lost 1 base, J lost 4 bases, and 13 bases lay in between.

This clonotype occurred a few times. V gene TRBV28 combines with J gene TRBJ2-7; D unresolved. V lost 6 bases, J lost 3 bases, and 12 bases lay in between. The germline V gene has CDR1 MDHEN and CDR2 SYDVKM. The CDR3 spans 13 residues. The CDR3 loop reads CASRGGRIYEQYF. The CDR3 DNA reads TGTGCCAGCAGGGGTGGCAGGATCTACGAGCAGTACTTC.

The CDR3 here is CASSPRQAGITEAFF. The CDR3 nucleotides read TGTGCCAGCAGTCCCCGACAGGCAGGGATCACTGAAGCTTTCTTT. The rearrangement uses TRBV12-3 or TRBV12-4 and TRBJ1-1, with a possible D match to TRBD1 (6 bases). The CDR3 runs to 15 residues. V was shortened by 5 bases and J by 4 bases, with 17 bases between the two germline ends.

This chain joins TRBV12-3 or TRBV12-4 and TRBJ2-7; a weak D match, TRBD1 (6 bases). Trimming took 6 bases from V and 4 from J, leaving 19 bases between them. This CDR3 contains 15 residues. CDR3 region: CASSRLVGQNYEQYF. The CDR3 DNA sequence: TGTGCCAGCAGCCGCCTCGTCGGACAGAATTACGAGCAGTACTTC.

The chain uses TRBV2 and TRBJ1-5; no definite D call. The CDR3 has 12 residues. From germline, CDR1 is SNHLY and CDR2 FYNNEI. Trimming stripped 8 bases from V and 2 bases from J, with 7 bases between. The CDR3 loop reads CASEGRNQPQHF. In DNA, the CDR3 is TGTGCCAGCGAGGGTCGCAATCAGCCCCAGCATTTT.

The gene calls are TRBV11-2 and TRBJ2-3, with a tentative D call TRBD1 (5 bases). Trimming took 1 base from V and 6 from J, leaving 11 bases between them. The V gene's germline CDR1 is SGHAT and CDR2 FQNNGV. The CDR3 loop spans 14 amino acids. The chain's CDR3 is CASSLGSRADTQYF. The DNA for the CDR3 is TGTGCCAGCAGCTTAGGGAGCAGGGCTGATACGCAGTATTTT. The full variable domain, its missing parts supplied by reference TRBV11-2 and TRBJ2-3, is EAGVAQSPRYKIIEKRQSVAFWCNPISGHATLYWYQQILGQGPKLLIQFQNNGVVDDSQLPKDRFSAERLKGVDSTLKIQPAKLEDSAVYLCASSLGSRADTQYFGPGTRLTVL.

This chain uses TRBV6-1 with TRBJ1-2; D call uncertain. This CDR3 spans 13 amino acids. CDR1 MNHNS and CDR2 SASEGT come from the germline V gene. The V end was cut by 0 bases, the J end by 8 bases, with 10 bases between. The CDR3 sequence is CASSEATLGGYTF. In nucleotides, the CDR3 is TGTGCCAGCAGTGAAGCAACATTAGGAGGCTACACCTTC.

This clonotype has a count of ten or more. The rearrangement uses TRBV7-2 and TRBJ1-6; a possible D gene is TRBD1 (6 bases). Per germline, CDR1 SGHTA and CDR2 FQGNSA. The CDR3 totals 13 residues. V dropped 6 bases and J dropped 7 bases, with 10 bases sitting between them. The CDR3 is CASSAGQNSPLHF. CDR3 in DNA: TGTGCCAGCAGTGCTGGACAGAATTCACCCCTCCACTTT.

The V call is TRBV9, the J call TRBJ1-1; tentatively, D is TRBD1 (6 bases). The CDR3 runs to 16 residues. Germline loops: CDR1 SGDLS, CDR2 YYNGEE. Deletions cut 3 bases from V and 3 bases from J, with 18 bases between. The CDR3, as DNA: TGTGCCAGCAGCGCGAGACCAGGGGCTGAGGACACTGAAGCTTTCTTT. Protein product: CASSARPGAEDTEAFF. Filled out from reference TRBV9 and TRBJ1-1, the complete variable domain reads DSGVTQTPKHLITATGQRVTLRCSPRSGDLSVYWYQQSLDQGLQFLIQYYNGEERAKGNILERFSAQQFPDLHSELNLSSLELGDSALYFCASSARPGAEDTEAFFGQGTRLTVV.

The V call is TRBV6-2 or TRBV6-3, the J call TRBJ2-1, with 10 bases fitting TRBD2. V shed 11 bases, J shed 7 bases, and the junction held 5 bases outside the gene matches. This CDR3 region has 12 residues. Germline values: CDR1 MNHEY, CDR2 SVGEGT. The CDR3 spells CACSAGGNEQFF. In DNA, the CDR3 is TGTGCCTGTTCAGCGGGAGGGAATGAGCAGTTCTTC.

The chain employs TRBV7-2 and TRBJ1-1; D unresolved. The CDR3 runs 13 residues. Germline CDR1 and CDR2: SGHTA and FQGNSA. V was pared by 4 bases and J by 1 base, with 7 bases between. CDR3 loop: CASSWPTNTEAFF. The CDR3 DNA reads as TGTGCCAGCAGCTGGCCAACGAACACTGAAGCTTTCTTT.

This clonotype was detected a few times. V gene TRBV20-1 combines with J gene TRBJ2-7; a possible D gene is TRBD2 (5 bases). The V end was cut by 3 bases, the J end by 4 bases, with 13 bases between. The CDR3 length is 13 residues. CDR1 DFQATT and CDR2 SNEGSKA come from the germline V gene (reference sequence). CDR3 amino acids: CSARGQTGYEQYF. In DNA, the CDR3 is TGCAGTGCTAGGGGTCAAACGGGGTACGAGCAGTACTTC.

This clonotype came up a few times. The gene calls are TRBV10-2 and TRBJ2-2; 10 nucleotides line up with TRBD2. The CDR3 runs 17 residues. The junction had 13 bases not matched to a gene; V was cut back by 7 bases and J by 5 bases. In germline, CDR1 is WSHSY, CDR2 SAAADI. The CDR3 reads CASKLRGSGGRTGELFF. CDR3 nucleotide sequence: TGCGCCAGCAAACTCCGCGGTAGCGGGGGGCGAACCGGGGAGCTGTTTTTT.

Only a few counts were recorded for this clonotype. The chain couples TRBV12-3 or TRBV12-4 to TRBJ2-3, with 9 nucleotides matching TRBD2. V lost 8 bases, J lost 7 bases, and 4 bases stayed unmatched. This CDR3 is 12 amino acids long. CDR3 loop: CASRTSGYTQYF. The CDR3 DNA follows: TGTGCCAGCCGTACTAGCGGGTATACGCAGTATTTT.

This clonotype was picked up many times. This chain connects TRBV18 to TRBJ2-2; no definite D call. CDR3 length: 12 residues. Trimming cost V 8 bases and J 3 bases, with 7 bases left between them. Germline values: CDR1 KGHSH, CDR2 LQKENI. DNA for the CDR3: TGTGCCAGCAGCCCTTACACCGGGGAGCTGTTTTTT. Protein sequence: CASSPYTGELFF.

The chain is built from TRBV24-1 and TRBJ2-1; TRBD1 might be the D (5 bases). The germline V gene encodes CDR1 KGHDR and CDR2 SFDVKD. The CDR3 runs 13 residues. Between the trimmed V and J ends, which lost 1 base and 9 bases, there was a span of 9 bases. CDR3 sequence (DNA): TGTGCCACCAGTGATTTTCCAGGGCGTGAGCAGTTCTTC. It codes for CATSDFPGREQFF.

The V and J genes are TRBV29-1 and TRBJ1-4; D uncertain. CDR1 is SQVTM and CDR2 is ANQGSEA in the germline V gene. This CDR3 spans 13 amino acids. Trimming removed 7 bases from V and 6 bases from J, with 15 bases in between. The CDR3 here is CSAQSAVYEKLFF. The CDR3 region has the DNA TGCAGCGCCCAATCCGCGGTTTATGAAAAACTGTTTTTT.

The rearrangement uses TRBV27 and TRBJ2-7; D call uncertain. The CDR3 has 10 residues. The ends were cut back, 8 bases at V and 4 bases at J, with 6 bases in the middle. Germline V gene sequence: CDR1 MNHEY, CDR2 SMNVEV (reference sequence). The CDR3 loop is CASRNYEQYF. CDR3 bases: TGTGCCAGCCGTAATTACGAGCAGTACTTC.

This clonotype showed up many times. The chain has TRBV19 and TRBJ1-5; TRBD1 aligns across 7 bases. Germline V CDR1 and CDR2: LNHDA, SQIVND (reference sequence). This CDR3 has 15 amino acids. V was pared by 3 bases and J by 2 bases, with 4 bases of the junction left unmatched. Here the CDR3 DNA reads TGTGCCAGTAGTATTGGTACAGGGGGCAATCAGCCCCAGCATTTT. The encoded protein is CASSIGTGGNQPQHF.

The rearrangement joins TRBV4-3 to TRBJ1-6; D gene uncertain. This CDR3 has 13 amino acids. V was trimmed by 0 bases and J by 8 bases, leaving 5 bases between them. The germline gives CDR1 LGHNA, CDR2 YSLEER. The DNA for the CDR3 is TGCGCCAGCAGCCAAGATCCTGATTCACCCCTCCACTTT. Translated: CASSQDPDSPLHF.